One T cell receptor beta chain is described in this entry. These data are taken from a study of blood T cell repertoires in COVID-19. Study as a whole: Samples came from the United States, Italy and Spain, spanning acute and convalescent COVID-19. T cells, B-cell-depleted T cells, or PBMCs provided the cDNA or gDNA that served as material.

Germline CDR1 reads SNHLY; CDR2 reads FYNNEI. This CDR3 spans 15 amino acids. V shed 6 bases, J shed 7 bases, and the junction held 4 bases outside the gene matches. TCRdb keeps only in-frame clones here, not all; method: immunoSEQ multiplex PCR. The sample comprises over 200,000 clones, roughly 88% of which are singletons, and around 30% rests with the top ten. The rearrangement uses TRBV2 and TRBJ2-2, with 14 bases fitting TRBD2. This sequence originates from a man between 40 and 49 years old with acute or convalescent COVID-19. The sample consisted of peripheral blood. CDR3 sequence reads: CASRTSGRGGGELFF. CDR3 bases: TGTGCCAGCAGGACTAGCGGGAGGGGTGGCGGGGAGCTGTTTTTT.